This T cell receptor beta chain was documented in a study of PD-1 blockade in mismatch repair-deficient tumors. About the study: Patients had about a dozen mismatch repair-deficient cancer types and were previously treated and progressing. Study observations and caveats: Tumor-resident clones, often absent from pretreatment blood, expanded after pembrolizumab and then contracted.

Of note for this clone: Its antigen is as yet unknown.

Every patient had mismatch repair deficiency by PCR or immunohistochemistry. The TCR-sequenced patients were three responders to pembrolizumab. Libraries were prepared by immunoSEQ multiplex PCR; TCRdb keeps only in-frame clonotypes and omits some of them. The profile shows around 120,000 clones, more than 70% of them singletons. The CDR3 runs to 14 residues. Germline CDR1 is GTSNPN and CDR2 is SVGIG (reference sequence). Losses at the gene ends were 1 base for V and 6 bases for J; bases not matched to a gene: 2. The sequences come from peripheral blood, collected roughly 70 weeks after starting pembrolizumab. The gene calls are TRBV30 and TRBJ2-3; TRBD2 aligns across 12 bases. This TCR came from an adult with mismatch repair-deficient cancer. This CDR3 is CAWSEGLAGDTQYF. The CDR3 DNA is TGTGCCTGGAGTGAAGGACTAGCGGGGGATACGCAGTATTTT.